This TCR beta chain appears in the sequencing data of a study of vaccination effects on CD4 cells after COVID-19. In the study overall: Everyone in the study got two shots of either the BNT162b2 or mRNA-1273 vaccine.

Study results and caveats: Whether induced by infection or by vaccine, clones showed marked clonal contraction late after vaccination.

This clone has just a few counts. Its antigen remains unknown. Method: immunoSEQ multiplex PCR; TCRdb's copy keeps in-frame clones and lacks some. This sample has under 75,000 clones, with around 80% found just once. Prior to sequencing, the ViraFEST assay stimulated PBMC with viral peptide pools, which expanded the antigen-specific CD4+ T cells. Subsequent to a culture period of more than 9 days, CD4+ T cells were isolated. Nucleocapsid antibody tests were negative, and the vaccine recipients had no prior SARS-CoV-2 infection. PBMC cultures contained over 1.5 million cells per well, about 11 IU/ml IL-2 and 10 ug/ml peptides. On both days 3 and 7, half of the culture medium was replaced with IL-2 medium. Germline CDR1 and CDR2: SNHLY and FYNNEI. V dropped 6 bases and J dropped 1; count of bases not matched to a gene: 8. This CDR3 comprises 15 residues.

The gene calls are TRBV2 and TRBJ1-1; 7 bases agree with TRBD1. The sequence was obtained from a human donor who received a COVID-19 vaccine. Sample: CD4+ T cells from PBMCs cultured with SARS-CoV-2 spike peptides, taken before COVID-19 vaccination. The CDR3 nucleotides read TGTGCCAGCAGGACTCAGGGGGTCCAGAACACTGAAGCTTTCTTT. Amino acid sequence: CASRTQGVQNTEAFF.